The rows below give T cell receptor beta chains drawn from one sample of a study of shared clonotypes between healthy human individuals. Profiled with immunoSEQ multiplex PCR; TCRdb holds only in-frame clones, not every one. The sample consists of around 2.5 million clones, 90% to 95% of them appearing once. Sequencing was performed on naive CD4+ T cells from PBMCs. Receptors originate from a man between 18 and 29 years old in good health. Some clones in this sample may be carry-over from other donors' samples. CDR3s include the opening cysteine and the closing phenylalanine or tryptophan. Fields, in order: clone size, D gene, V gene, J gene, CDR3 DNA, CDR3 protein. The D gene is left open where the match is weak. A row's size may be missing; if present it is once, few, many or a size class.

size: .
D: .
V: TRBV7-2
J: TRBJ1-3
DNA: TGTGCCAGCAGCTTAGCGTCAGGACACAGGCTCGGAAACACCATATATTTT
CDR3: CASSLASGHRLGNTIYF

size: .
D: .
V: TRBV18
J: TRBJ1-2
DNA: TGTGCCAGCTCTCGATTACCGGACTCCTCCGAGGGCTACACCTTC
CDR3: CASSRLPDSSEGYTF

size: .
D: .
V: TRBV10-3
J: TRBJ1-3
DNA: TGTGCCATCAGTGAACCTCGACAGAGAAACACCATATATTTT
CDR3: CAISEPRQRNTIYF

size: .
D: TRBD2
V: TRBV28
J: TRBJ2-1
DNA: TGTGCCAGCAGTCTGCCGGGACTAGCGGGAGGCAATGAGCAGTTCTTC
CDR3: CASSLPGLAGGNEQFF

size: .
D: TRBD2
V: TRBV4-3
J: TRBJ2-7
DNA: TGCGCCAGCAGCCAGCAAGGGGGTAGCGGGAGGCCCTACGAGCAGTACTTC
CDR3: CASSQQGGSGRPYEQYF

size: .
D: .
V: TRBV19
J: TRBJ1-3
DNA: TGTGCCAGTAGCAACCGCGGAAGCTCTGGAAACACCATATATTTT
CDR3: CASSNRGSSGNTIYF

size: .
D: .
V: TRBV11-2
J: TRBJ2-5
DNA: TGTGCCAGCAGCAGCCGGGTGGGCGGGGAGACCCAGTACTTC
CDR3: CASSSRVGGETQYF

size: once
D: .
V: TRBV18
J: TRBJ2-7
DNA: TGTGCCAGCTCACCCCTCACGTTAAGCCGGGACTTAACCTACGAGCAGTACTTC
CDR3: CASSPLTLSRDLTYEQYF

size: .
D: .
V: TRBV2
J: TRBJ1-2
DNA: TGTGCCAGCAGCCTCAGCCTCCCACCCTTAGGCTACACCTTC
CDR3: CASSLSLPPLGYTF

size: .
D: .
V: TRBV6-4
J: TRBJ2-3
DNA: TGTGCCAGCAGCCTCAGGGGGGGCGATACGCAGTATTTT
CDR3: CASSLRGGDTQYF

size: .
D: .
V: TRBV5-4
J: TRBJ1-4
DNA: TGTGCCAGCAGCCCGGGGGTAGGCGGGGTTAATGAAAAACTGTTTTTT
CDR3: CASSPGVGGVNEKLFF

size: .
D: .
V: TRBV15
J: TRBJ2-5
DNA: TGTGCCACCAAGGTCGGGGATGAGACCCAGTACTTC
CDR3: CATKVGDETQYF

size: .
D: .
V: TRBV18
J: TRBJ2-1
DNA: TGTGCCAGCTCACCGGGGTTGGAGCTTGAGCAGTTCTTC
CDR3: CASSPGLELEQFF

size: .
D: TRBD2
V: TRBV18
J: TRBJ2-5
DNA: TGTGCCAGCTCACCTTTGGGGGGGAAAGAGACCCAGTACTTC
CDR3: CASSPLGGKETQYF

size: .
D: .
V: TRBV5-6
J: TRBJ2-7
DNA: TGTGCCAGCAGCCTCCCGCTTAGCGGAAACTACGAGCAGTACTTC
CDR3: CASSLPLSGNYEQYF

size: once
D: .
V: TRBV7-2
J: TRBJ1-1
DNA: TGTGCCAGCAGCCTAGACAGGATGGTCGGTGAAGCTTTCTTT
CDR3: CASSLDRMVGEAFF

size: .
D: .
V: TRBV6-6
J: TRBJ2-1
DNA: TGTGCCAGCAGTTACAGGCCTAGCGATGAGCAGTTCTTC
CDR3: CASSYRPSDEQFF

size: .
D: .
V: TRBV28
J: TRBJ2-2
DNA: TGTGCCAGCAGTTTAGCGATCGGGGAGCTGTTTTTT
CDR3: CASSLAIGELFF

size: .
D: .
V: TRBV11-3
J: TRBJ2-5
DNA: TGTGCCAGCAGCTTAGGGCCCGAGATTTTAAACTTC
CDR3: CASSLGPEILNF

size: .
D: .
V: TRBV7-2
J: TRBJ1-1
DNA: TGTGCCGAGCTCCGTAACACTGAAGCTTTCTTT
CDR3: CAELRNTEAFF

size: .
D: .
V: TRBV29-1
J: TRBJ2-1
DNA: TGCAGCGTTCACAGGGTAAATGAGCAGTTCTTC
CDR3: CSVHRVNEQFF

size: .
D: TRBD2
V: TRBV2
J: TRBJ2-7
DNA: TGTGCCAGCAGTCCTGGACTAGCGGGAGGGGCCGACGAGCAGTACTTC
CDR3: CASSPGLAGGADEQYF

size: .
D: .
V: TRBV19
J: TRBJ1-1
DNA: TGTGCCACTCAGGGGAGACGGACTGAAGCTTTCTTT
CDR3: CATQGRRTEAFF

size: .
D: TRBD2
V: TRBV9
J: TRBJ2-7
DNA: TGTGCCAGCAGCGTGACTAGCGAATCCTACGAGCAGTACTTC
CDR3: CASSVTSESYEQYF

size: .
D: .
V: TRBV10-3
J: TRBJ1-2
DNA: TGTGCCATCAGTGAATCATGGGGGGATGGCTACACCTTC
CDR3: CAISESWGDGYTF

size: .
D: .
V: TRBV28
J: TRBJ1-2
DNA: TGTGCCAGCAGATACGGGGTTGGGCGCTATGGCTACACCTTC
CDR3: CASRYGVGRYGYTF

size: .
D: TRBD1
V: TRBV2
J: TRBJ2-2
DNA: TGTGCCAGCAGTTCGGACAGGATGAACACCGGGGAGCTGTTTTTT
CDR3: CASSSDRMNTGELFF

size: .
D: TRBD1
V: TRBV7-2
J: TRBJ2-7
DNA: TGTGCCAGCAGCTTAACCGTGACAGGGGTCCACGAGCAGTACTTC
CDR3: CASSLTVTGVHEQYF

size: .
D: .
V: TRBV2
J: TRBJ1-4
DNA: TGTGCCAGCAGTGACAGGGAGTTCGGTGAAAAACTGTTTTTT
CDR3: CASSDREFGEKLFF

size: once
D: .
V: TRBV2
J: TRBJ2-1
DNA: TGTGCCAGCAGTGAATTGGGGTTAGCCTACAATGAGCAGTTCTTC
CDR3: CASSELGLAYNEQFF

size: .
D: TRBD2
V: TRBV28
J: TRBJ2-2
DNA: TGTGCCAGCAGTTGGACTAGCCGAGACACCGGGGAGCTGTTTTTT
CDR3: CASSWTSRDTGELFF

size: once
D: TRBD1
V: TRBV18
J: TRBJ2-7
DNA: TGTGCCAGCTCACCGGCGTTAGGGACAGACTCCTACGAGCAGTACTTC
CDR3: CASSPALGTDSYEQYF

size: .
D: .
V: TRBV11-2
J: TRBJ1-3
DNA: TGTGCCAGCAGCTTAGTTGTCAGCACCATATATTTT
CDR3: CASSLVVSTIYF

size: .
D: .
V: TRBV6-6
J: TRBJ1-1
DNA: TGTGCCAGCAGTTACTCGGGACTGCGGGGGGCGGAAGCTTTCTTT
CDR3: CASSYSGLRGAEAFF

size: .
D: .
V: TRBV30
J: TRBJ2-1
DNA: TGTGCCTGGACCGGGGGTGGGGTAAATGAGCAGTTCTTC
CDR3: CAWTGGGVNEQFF

size: .
D: TRBD2
V: TRBV2
J: TRBJ2-1
DNA: TGTGCCAGCGGGAGGGGTAGCGGGAGGAACGAGCAGTTCTTC
CDR3: CASGRGSGRNEQFF

size: .
D: .
V: TRBV4-2
J: TRBJ1-2
DNA: TGTGCCAGCAGCCAGGGGGGTGGTAGGACAGACTATGGCTACACCTTC
CDR3: CASSQGGGRTDYGYTF

size: .
D: .
V: TRBV11-3
J: TRBJ2-1
DNA: TGTGCCAGCAGCGCGAACACCTACAATGAGCAGTTCTTC
CDR3: CASSANTYNEQFF

size: .
D: .
V: TRBV4-1
J: TRBJ2-3
DNA: TGCGCCAGCAGCCAAGTAATCGGGGTAGATACGCAGTATTTT
CDR3: CASSQVIGVDTQYF

size: .
D: .
V: TRBV6-5
J: TRBJ1-2
DNA: TGTGCCAGCACCCTCACCCCGACAGCTAACTATGGCTACACCTTC
CDR3: CASTLTPTANYGYTF

size: .
D: .
V: TRBV5-1
J: TRBJ1-6
DNA: TGCGCCAGCAGCTTGGAACAGGGAATCGATTCACCCCTCCACTTT
CDR3: CASSLEQGIDSPLHF

size: .
D: .
V: TRBV27
J: TRBJ2-7
DNA: TGTGCCAGCAGTTTAGTAGGAGGGACTTACGAGCAGTACTTC
CDR3: CASSLVGGTYEQYF

size: .
D: .
V: TRBV6-5
J: TRBJ2-2
DNA: TGTGCCAGCAGCTCCGGACGGTCCACCGGGGAGCTGTTTTTT
CDR3: CASSSGRSTGELFF

size: .
D: .
V: TRBV6-1
J: TRBJ1-2
DNA: TGTGCCAGCAGTGAAGTGGGGGCGCATTATGAAGGCTACACCTTC
CDR3: CASSEVGAHYEGYTF

size: .
D: TRBD1
V: TRBV18
J: TRBJ2-1
DNA: TGTGCCAGCTCACCACCGACAGGGGTTGTCTCCTACAATGAGCAGTTCTTC
CDR3: CASSPPTGVVSYNEQFF

size: few
D: .
V: TRBV14
J: TRBJ1-1
DNA: TGTGCCAGCAGCGGGGACGGCACTGAAGCTTTCTTT
CDR3: CASSGDGTEAFF

size: few
D: .
V: TRBV2
J: TRBJ2-7
DNA: TGTGCCAGCATGGGAGTCGGGAGCGAGCAGTACTTC
CDR3: CASMGVGSEQYF

size: .
D: TRBD1
V: TRBV28
J: TRBJ1-1
DNA: TGTGCCAGCTTGAGCAGGGGGCGCGCTGAAGCTTTCTTT
CDR3: CASLSRGRAEAFF

size: .
D: TRBD2
V: TRBV9
J: TRBJ2-2
DNA: TGTGCCAGCAGCGCCAGACTAGCGCCCGGGCACGGGGAGCTGTTTTTT
CDR3: CASSARLAPGHGELFF

size: .
D: .
V: TRBV4-1
J: TRBJ2-5
DNA: TGCGCCAGCAGCCAAGGTGGCAGGGCCAGGGAGACCCAGTACTTC
CDR3: CASSQGGRARETQYF

size: once
D: .
V: TRBV5-1
J: TRBJ2-1
DNA: TGCGCCAGCAGCTTGGCCGAGGGACGGCATGAGCAGTTCTTC
CDR3: CASSLAEGRHEQFF

size: .
D: .
V: TRBV28
J: TRBJ1-3
DNA: TGTGCCAGCGGTCTTGGGGTGAGCTATGGAAACACCATATATTTT
CDR3: CASGLGVSYGNTIYF

size: .
D: TRBD2
V: TRBV27
J: TRBJ2-2
DNA: TGTGCCAGCAGTTTATCGCTGGCGGGAGTACGCCGGGAGCTGTTTTTT
CDR3: CASSLSLAGVRRELFF

size: once
D: .
V: TRBV11-2
J: TRBJ2-5
DNA: TGTGCCAGCAGCCGAGGGGAGAGCGAGACCCAGTACTTC
CDR3: CASSRGESETQYF

size: .
D: .
V: TRBV5-1
J: TRBJ2-7
DNA: TGCGCCAGCAGCTTGGAGGTCACCTCCTACGAGCAGTACTTC
CDR3: CASSLEVTSYEQYF